This T cell receptor beta chain derives from a study of blood T cell repertoires in COVID-19. Sequenced by immunoSEQ multiplex PCR; TCRdb stores in-frame clones only, minus some. The sample holds some 26,000 clones, 65% to 80% seen once. CDR3 length: 15 residues. Germline assignment: CDR1 SGHDT and CDR2 YYEEEE. V lost 4 bases to trimming and J lost 4 bases; unmatched junction nucleotides: 10. Material: peripheral blood. The rearrangement uses TRBV5-6 and TRBJ1-2; TRBD1 matches at 7 bases. The source is a man aged 50 to 60 with COVID-19, enrolled during active disease. As DNA, the CDR3 is TGTGCCAGCAGCCCAGATTTACAGGGGAGCTATGGCTACACCTTC. Its translation: CASSPDLQGSYGYTF.